This T cell receptor beta chain was recovered during a study of T cells after yellow fever vaccination. About this clonotype: Its antigen is undetermined.

Study-level points and caveats: Though it reached lower strength, the secondary response hit its peak faster, day 5 versus 15. Relatively few clonotypes were ones that appeared in both CD4 and CD8 compartments.

Template-switching 5'RACE yielded the TCR cDNA; a universal primer site and UMIs were added in the process. MiXCR, run by TCRdb on the 5' RACE reads, gives a single entry per CDR3 protein. The sample lists some 600,000 distinct CDR3 sequences, more than 9% occurring once. Germline loops: CDR1 GTSNPN, CDR2 SVGIG (reference sequence). The CDR3 contains 13 residues. Trimming took 2 bases from V and 0 from J, leaving 6 bases between them. This TCR derives from a man aged 30-40 years who received the YFV17D yellow fever vaccine. Specimen: PBMCs, collected on the day of the yellow fever booster vaccination. The genes are TRBV30 and TRBJ2-3; no reliable D call. Here the CDR3 DNA reads TGTGCCTGGAGTTTAGAAAGCACAGATACGCAGTATTTT. It yields the protein CAWSLESTDTQYF.